This is a list of T cell receptor beta chains from one sample in a study of cytomegalovirus exposure and HLA in healthy donors. Repertoires were generated with immunoSEQ multiplex PCR, while TCRdb's copy carries only in-frame clones and drops some. This table has approximately 150,000 clones, over 60% appearing once. The sequencing input was PBMCs. The receptors here all came from a woman in her twenties or thirties in good health and CMV-seropositive. The CDR3 runs from the conserved cysteine through the conserved F or W. The D gene is left open where the match is weak. Some rows have no size entry. The others give once, few or many, or a class for an expanded clone.

CDR3 DNA: TGCGCCAGCAGCCAAGATTTACTAGCGGGGGTAGGGCAGTATTTT
CDR3 protein: CASSQDLLAGVGQYF
clone size: NA
J gene: TRBJ2-3
V gene: TRBV4-1
D gene: TRBD2

CDR3 DNA: TGTGCCAGCAGCTTGGGACTGTGGAACGCTGAAGCTTTCTTT
CDR3 protein: CASSLGLWNAEAFF
clone size: NA
J gene: TRBJ1-1
V gene: TRBV7-2
D gene: NA

CDR3 DNA: TGCGCCAGCAGCCGGTCCAGCGGGAGGGCCGATACGCAGTATTTT
CDR3 protein: CASSRSSGRADTQYF
clone size: NA
J gene: TRBJ2-3
V gene: TRBV5-1
D gene: TRBD2

CDR3 DNA: TGTGCCAGCTCACCCAGGGGGGCGCACACTGAAGCTTTCTTT
CDR3 protein: CASSPRGAHTEAFF
clone size: few
J gene: TRBJ1-1
V gene: TRBV18
D gene: TRBD1

CDR3 DNA: TGTGCCAGCTCGAGAAACAAGGAGGAAAAACTGTTTTTT
CDR3 protein: CASSRNKEEKLFF
clone size: NA
J gene: TRBJ1-4
V gene: TRBV6-1
D gene: NA

CDR3 DNA: TGCGCCAGCAGCTTACAGCGGGGGGGCCTTAACACCGGGGAGCTGTTTTTT
CDR3 protein: CASSLQRGGLNTGELFF
clone size: once
J gene: TRBJ2-2
V gene: TRBV5-1
D gene: TRBD2

CDR3 DNA: TGTGCCAGCAGTGAATTGGTCCGAGGGAGACTGACAGATACGCAGTATTTT
CDR3 protein: CASSELVRGRLTDTQYF
clone size: NA
J gene: TRBJ2-3
V gene: TRBV6-1
D gene: NA

CDR3 DNA: TGCGCCAGCAGCGGGCGGGCCTACGAGCAGTACTTC
CDR3 protein: CASSGRAYEQYF
clone size: NA
J gene: TRBJ2-7
V gene: TRBV4-1
D gene: NA

CDR3 DNA: TGTGCCAGCAGCTTTCAAACAGGGGGAATACAAGAGACCCAGTACTTC
CDR3 protein: CASSFQTGGIQETQYF
clone size: once
J gene: TRBJ2-5
V gene: TRBV13
D gene: TRBD1

CDR3 DNA: TGTGCCAGCAGCGTGGGAGTAGCTTACACAGATACGCAGTATTTT
CDR3 protein: CASSVGVAYTDTQYF
clone size: NA
J gene: TRBJ2-3
V gene: TRBV9
D gene: NA

CDR3 DNA: TGTGCCAGCAGTTCCGTAATCCTCCCCTGGCAGTACTTC
CDR3 protein: CASSSVILPWQYF
clone size: NA
J gene: TRBJ2-7
V gene: TRBV27
D gene: NA

CDR3 DNA: TGTGCCTGGAGTATGGGCGGAGGCTCCTACGAGCAGTACTTC
CDR3 protein: CAWSMGGGSYEQYF
clone size: NA
J gene: TRBJ2-7
V gene: TRBV30
D gene: NA

CDR3 DNA: TGCGCCAGCAGCTTGCAGGGTCCAGATACGCAGTATTTT
CDR3 protein: CASSLQGPDTQYF
clone size: NA
J gene: TRBJ2-3
V gene: TRBV5-1
D gene: NA

CDR3 DNA: TGTGCCAGCGGATGGACAGGGGGCAATCAGCCCCAGCATTTT
CDR3 protein: CASGWTGGNQPQHF
clone size: NA
J gene: TRBJ1-5
V gene: TRBV27
D gene: TRBD1

CDR3 DNA: TGTGCCAGCAGTCCTCGGACAACGGAGAATCAGCCCCAGCATTTT
CDR3 protein: CASSPRTTENQPQHF
clone size: NA
J gene: TRBJ1-5
V gene: TRBV6-5
D gene: NA

CDR3 DNA: TGCGCCAGCGCCCGACAGAACCAAGAGACCCAGTACTTC
CDR3 protein: CASARQNQETQYF
clone size: few
J gene: TRBJ2-5
V gene: TRBV4-1
D gene: NA

CDR3 DNA: TGTGCCAGCAGCTATGGTGGGACACAATACATTCAGTACTTC
CDR3 protein: CASSYGGTQYIQYF
clone size: few
J gene: TRBJ2-4
V gene: TRBV5-6
D gene: NA

CDR3 DNA: TGTGCCAGCAGAGGGGGTGGGGGTCAGCCCCAGCATTTT
CDR3 protein: CASRGGGGQPQHF
clone size: NA
J gene: TRBJ1-5
V gene: TRBV2
D gene: NA

CDR3 DNA: TGCGCCAGCAGCTTGTTCGCGTTACTAGCGGGAGGGCCGCCCGAAGCAGATACGCAGTATTTT
CDR3 protein: CASSLFALLAGGPPEADTQYF
clone size: NA
J gene: TRBJ2-3
V gene: TRBV5-1
D gene: TRBD2

CDR3 DNA: TGTGCCAGCAGGATAAGCGGGGGGTACATAGGTACGCAGTATTTT
CDR3 protein: CASRISGGYIGTQYF
clone size: NA
J gene: TRBJ2-3
V gene: TRBV28
D gene: TRBD2

CDR3 DNA: TGCGCCAGCATGGAGAGTGCAGGGGTTTCCTACGAGCAGTACTTC
CDR3 protein: CASMESAGVSYEQYF
clone size: NA
J gene: TRBJ2-7
V gene: TRBV10-2
D gene: NA

CDR3 DNA: TGTGCCAGCACCCTCGGGGTGCCGGGGACCCAGTACTTC
CDR3 protein: CASTLGVPGTQYF
clone size: once
J gene: TRBJ2-5
V gene: TRBV7-9
D gene: NA

CDR3 DNA: TGTGCCAGCAGCTATAGGGGCGGGGCGGCAGATACGCAGTATTTT
CDR3 protein: CASSYRGGAADTQYF
clone size: few
J gene: TRBJ2-3
V gene: TRBV5-6
D gene: NA

CDR3 DNA: TGTGCCAGCAGTCAAACCCAACCGGGACAGGGGAACATTCAGTACTTC
CDR3 protein: CASSQTQPGQGNIQYF
clone size: NA
J gene: TRBJ2-4
V gene: TRBV2
D gene: TRBD1

CDR3 DNA: TGTGCCAGCAGCCAAGAATGGGAGTGGAACACTGAAGCTTTCTTT
CDR3 protein: CASSQEWEWNTEAFF
clone size: NA
J gene: TRBJ1-1
V gene: TRBV4-2
D gene: NA

CDR3 DNA: TGTGCCAGCAGCGCAGGGACAGGGTCTGGAAACACCATATATTTT
CDR3 protein: CASSAGTGSGNTIYF
clone size: NA
J gene: TRBJ1-3
V gene: TRBV9
D gene: TRBD1

CDR3 DNA: TGCGCCAGCAGCCATCCCGGGACTAGCGTCTACGAGCAGTACTTC
CDR3 protein: CASSHPGTSVYEQYF
clone size: few
J gene: TRBJ2-7
V gene: TRBV4-1
D gene: TRBD2

CDR3 DNA: TGTGCCAGCTCACCACGATTAGAGGAGTCGAACACTGAAGCTTTCTTT
CDR3 protein: CASSPRLEESNTEAFF
clone size: NA
J gene: TRBJ1-1
V gene: TRBV18
D gene: NA

CDR3 DNA: TGCGCCAGCCGCAGCGGGCACAGCTCCTACAATGAGCAGTTCTTC
CDR3 protein: CASRSGHSSYNEQFF
clone size: NA
J gene: TRBJ2-1
V gene: TRBV10-2
D gene: NA

CDR3 DNA: TGTGCCAGCAGTGATCTATATAGCGGGGTAGGGACAGATACGCAGTATTTT
CDR3 protein: CASSDLYSGVGTDTQYF
clone size: NA
J gene: TRBJ2-3
V gene: TRBV2
D gene: TRBD2

CDR3 DNA: TGTGCCATCATGATAACTAGCGGGGTTCTAGGTGAGCAGTTCTTC
CDR3 protein: CAIMITSGVLGEQFF
clone size: NA
J gene: TRBJ2-1
V gene: TRBV10-3
D gene: TRBD2

CDR3 DNA: TGCGCCAGCAGTCTTTACTCTGGAAACACCATATATTTT
CDR3 protein: CASSLYSGNTIYF
clone size: few
J gene: TRBJ1-3
V gene: TRBV5-1
D gene: NA

CDR3 DNA: TGTGCCAGCAGCGTACAGGCCTTGAACACTGAAGCTTTCTTT
CDR3 protein: CASSVQALNTEAFF
clone size: NA
J gene: TRBJ1-1
V gene: TRBV9
D gene: NA

CDR3 DNA: TGTGCCAGCAGTGACCCCAGGGTTGTTATTGAGACCCAGTACTTC
CDR3 protein: CASSDPRVVIETQYF
clone size: few
J gene: TRBJ2-5
V gene: TRBV25-1
D gene: NA

CDR3 DNA: TGTGCCAGCAGTGGAGGGGGCGCGTACACTGAAGCTTTCTTT
CDR3 protein: CASSGGGAYTEAFF
clone size: few
J gene: TRBJ1-1
V gene: TRBV6-1
D gene: TRBD1

CDR3 DNA: TGCGCCAGCAGCTCAGTTGGCTCCAAAAACATTCAGTACTTC
CDR3 protein: CASSSVGSKNIQYF
clone size: NA
J gene: TRBJ2-4
V gene: TRBV5-1
D gene: NA

CDR3 DNA: TGTGCCAGCAAAGGACTAGCGATAAACACAGATACGCAGTATTTT
CDR3 protein: CASKGLAINTDTQYF
clone size: NA
J gene: TRBJ2-3
V gene: TRBV27
D gene: TRBD2

CDR3 DNA: TGTGCCACCTGGCGTCGGGGGGGCCCTCGAGCTTTCTTT
CDR3 protein: CATWRRGGPRAFF
clone size: few
J gene: TRBJ1-1
V gene: TRBV15
D gene: NA

CDR3 DNA: TGTGCCAGCATCTGGACAGGAGGGAACAATGAGCAGTTCTTC
CDR3 protein: CASIWTGGNNEQFF
clone size: NA
J gene: TRBJ2-1
V gene: TRBV6-1
D gene: NA

CDR3 DNA: TGTGCCAGCAGCTTGGCCCTGGGGACAGGGAAGGAAAAACTGTTTTTT
CDR3 protein: CASSLALGTGKEKLFF
clone size: NA
J gene: TRBJ1-4
V gene: TRBV5-6
D gene: TRBD1

CDR3 DNA: TGTGCCAGCAGCCCCCTACGCTACGGGAACACTGAAGCTTTCTTT
CDR3 protein: CASSPLRYGNTEAFF
clone size: NA
J gene: TRBJ1-1
V gene: TRBV7-9
D gene: NA

CDR3 DNA: TGTGCCAGCAGCTTATCGGGACAGCCCTACGAGCAGTACTTC
CDR3 protein: CASSLSGQPYEQYF
clone size: NA
J gene: TRBJ2-7
V gene: TRBV5-6
D gene: TRBD1

CDR3 DNA: TGTGCCATCAGTGAGTCGATGGGGGGATTAGGGCCCCAGCATTTT
CDR3 protein: CAISESMGGLGPQHF
clone size: NA
J gene: TRBJ1-5
V gene: TRBV10-3
D gene: NA

CDR3 DNA: TGTGCCAGCAGCTCTACGCCGGGACAGACCCTCTACGAGCAGTACTTC
CDR3 protein: CASSSTPGQTLYEQYF
clone size: NA
J gene: TRBJ2-7
V gene: TRBV5-6
D gene: TRBD1

CDR3 DNA: TGTGCCAGCAGTGGGGTGGGAGGGAGTAGCAATCAGCCCCAGCATTTT
CDR3 protein: CASSGVGGSSNQPQHF
clone size: NA
J gene: TRBJ1-5
V gene: TRBV6-1
D gene: NA

CDR3 DNA: TGTGCCACCAGAGAGACAGGGGGGAGAAATGAGCAGTTCTTC
CDR3 protein: CATRETGGRNEQFF
clone size: NA
J gene: TRBJ2-1
V gene: TRBV15
D gene: TRBD1

CDR3 DNA: TGTGCCAGCAGCCATCCTGAGGGGGCTAGCGGGAGCAAAAATCCCACAGATACGCAGTATTTT
CDR3 protein: CASSHPEGASGSKNPTDTQYF
clone size: NA
J gene: TRBJ2-3
V gene: TRBV4-2
D gene: TRBD2

CDR3 DNA: TGTGCCAGCAGCCCAGGGGACTATGGCTACACCTTC
CDR3 protein: CASSPGDYGYTF
clone size: once
J gene: TRBJ1-2
V gene: TRBV5-6
D gene: NA

CDR3 DNA: TGCGCCAGCAGCATTGCGCAGGGCGAGCAGTACTTC
CDR3 protein: CASSIAQGEQYF
clone size: NA
J gene: TRBJ2-7
V gene: TRBV5-1
D gene: NA

CDR3 DNA: TGTGCCACCAGCAGGGGACAGGGTGGGCCAAATCAGCCCCAGCATTTT
CDR3 protein: CATSRGQGGPNQPQHF
clone size: NA
J gene: TRBJ1-5
V gene: TRBV15
D gene: TRBD1

CDR3 DNA: TGTGCCAGCAGCTTAGATTCCCCCAGAAGTCGTCAGCCCCAGCATTTT
CDR3 protein: CASSLDSPRSRQPQHF
clone size: NA
J gene: TRBJ1-5
V gene: TRBV11-2
D gene: NA